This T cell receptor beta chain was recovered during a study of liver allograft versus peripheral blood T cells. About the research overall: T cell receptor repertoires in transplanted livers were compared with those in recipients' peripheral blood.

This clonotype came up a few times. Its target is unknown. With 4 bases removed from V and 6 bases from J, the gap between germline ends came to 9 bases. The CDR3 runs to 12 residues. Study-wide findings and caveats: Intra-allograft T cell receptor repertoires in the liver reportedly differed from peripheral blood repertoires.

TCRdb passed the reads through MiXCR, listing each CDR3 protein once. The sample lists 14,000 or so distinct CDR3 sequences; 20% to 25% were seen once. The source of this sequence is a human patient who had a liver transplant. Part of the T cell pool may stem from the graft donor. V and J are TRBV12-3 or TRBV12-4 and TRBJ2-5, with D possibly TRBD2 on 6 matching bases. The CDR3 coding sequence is TGTGCCAGCAGTTCCGGCGGGAAGACCCAGTACTTC. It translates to CASSSGGKTQYF.